What follows are 5 T cell receptor beta chains derived from one specimen sequenced in a study of blood T cell repertoires in COVID-19. The table came from immunoSEQ multiplex PCR; TCRdb's copy has only in-frame clones and leaves some out. The data contain under 65,000 clones, more than 80% of them singletons. Material: peripheral blood. These receptors all stem from a woman over 75 with active COVID-19.

CDR3 loop: CASSLEGSGGAPTDTQYF. The CDR3 nucleotides are TGTGCCAGCAGCTTGGAGGGTAGCGGGGGGGCCCCCACAGATACGCAGTATTTT. V is TRBV5-4 and J is TRBJ2-3; 11 positions match TRBD2. CDR1 is SGHNT and CDR2 is YYREEE in the germline V gene (reference sequence). Losses at the gene ends were 0 bases for V and 2 bases for J; bases not matched to a gene: 8. The CDR3 has 18 amino acids.

The CDR3 is CASSLARSGRAGETQYF. The CDR3 DNA follows: TGTGCCAGCAGCTTGGCCAGAAGCGGGAGGGCCGGAGAGACCCAGTACTTC. This chain connects TRBV5-4 to TRBJ2-5; 10 nucleotides agree with TRBD2. Trimming cost V 0 bases and J 4 bases; bases outside gene matches: 9. CDR1 and CDR2 (germline): SGHNT, YYREEE (reference sequence). This CDR3 contains 17 residues.

The V and J genes are TRBV5-4 and TRBJ2-5, with 10 bases that match TRBD2. This CDR3 is built from 15 residues. From germline, CDR1 is SGHNT and CDR2 YYREEE (reference sequence). Germline trimming cut 5 bases from V and 2 bases from J; bases unmatched to any gene: 6. Here the CDR3 DNA reads TGTGCCAGCAGTTCTAGCGGGGGTTCACAAGAGACCCAGTACTTC. Residues: CASSSSGGSQETQYF. Filled out from reference TRBV5-4 and TRBJ2-5, the complete variable domain reads ETGVTQSPTHLIKTRGQQVTLRCSSQSGHNTVSWYQQALGQGPQFIFQYYREEENGRGNFPPRFSGLQFPNYSSELNVNALELDDSALYLCASSSSGGSQETQYFGPGTRLLVL.

The chain uses TRBV7-9 and TRBJ2-6; maybe TRBD1 (6 bases). The CDR3 spans 15 residues. V was cut by 2 bases and J by 4 bases, with 9 bases left in between. Germline-derived CDR1 and CDR2 are SEHNR and FQNEAQ (reference sequence). As DNA, the CDR3 is TGTGCCAGCAGCTTACCAGGGGCCGGGGCCAACGTCCTGACTTTC. Protein product: CASSLPGAGANVLTF. Together with reference TRBV7-9 and TRBJ2-6, the CDR3 gives the full variable domain: DTGVSQNPRHKITKRGQNVTFRCDPISEHNRLYWYRQTLGQGPEFLTYFQNEAQLEKSRLLSDRFSAERPKGSFSTLEIQRTEQGDSAMYLCASSLPGAGANVLTFGAGSRLTVL.

The rearrangement uses TRBV14 and TRBJ2-5, with 8 nucleotides matching TRBD2. In germline, CDR1 is SGHDN, CDR2 FVKESK. Losses at the gene ends were 4 bases for V and 4 bases for J; bases not matched to a gene: 11. The length of the CDR3 is 16 residues. CDR3 DNA sequence: TGTGCCAGCAGCCCTCGATCCGGGGGGGGGCGAGAGACCCAGTACTTC. This encodes CASSPRSGGGRETQYF.